One T cell receptor beta chain is described in this entry. Its antigen remains unidentified. The junction departs from germline at one end; a sequencing error may be responsible. The data were produced by immunoSEQ multiplex PCR, yet TCRdb's version contains in-frame clones alone and is incomplete. The sample gives roughly 1 million clones, around four fifths of which show up once; about 1.4% is in the top ten. Germline V gene sequence: CDR1 SEHNR, CDR2 FQNEAQ (reference sequence). This CDR3 spans 16 amino acids. This sample is part of a study of shared clonotypes between healthy human individuals. Adult Caucasians living in Nashville, Tennessee made up all of the donors. Study outcomes and limitations: What limited the represented genetic and exposure-history diversity was the small number of donors.

This chain links TRBV7-9 with TRBJ2-7; D is perhaps TRBD2 (6 bases). The clonotype was recovered from a man between 18 and 35 years old in good health. The sample comprised memory CD4+ T cells sorted from blood. Subset in this sample: CD45RA-negative fraction. The CDR3 DNA sequence: TGTGCCAGCAGCTTAGGGGCCGGGGGTACTTCCTATGAGCAGTACTTC. It yields the protein CASSLGAGGTSYEQYF. The full variable domain, its missing parts supplied by reference TRBV7-9 and TRBJ2-7, is DTGVSQNPRHKITKRGQNVTFRCDPISEHNRLYWYRQTLGQGPEFLTYFQNEAQLEKSRLLSDRFSAERPKGSFSTLEIQRTEQGDSAMYLCASSLGAGGTSYEQYFGPGTRLTVT.